Listed here is a single T cell receptor (beta chain). Its antigen is not identified. This CDR3 is also generated by other DNA sequences in the sample. CDR3 length: 14 residues. V was clipped by 0 bases and J by 0 bases, with 4 bases between them. The V gene's germline CDR1 is SGDLS and CDR2 YYNGEE. These data originate in a study of shared clonotypes between healthy human individuals. Study overall: Each donor's CD4 naive and CD4 memory cells filled three plates apiece, CD8 naive two, and CD8 memory one.

Study-wide findings and caveats: The small donor group covered limited genetic and exposure diversity. All-four-donor shared clonotypes had higher generation probabilities than non-shared clonotypes did.

TCRdb's copy holds only in-frame clones and misses some; the assay was immunoSEQ multiplex PCR. The sample lists over 2 million clones, roughly 90% seen once, with more than 0.35% in the top ten. This rearrangement joins TRBV9 to TRBJ2-4, with D unresolved. The receptor's source is a man younger than 35 in good health. Some clones in this sample may be carry-over from other donors' samples. Sequenced input: naive CD4+ T cells from PBMCs. The subset was: CD45RA+ positively selected. The DNA of the CDR3 is TGTGCCAGCAGCGTAGGGGGAGCCAAAAACATTCAGTACTTC. Its translation: CASSVGGAKNIQYF. Full variable domain (missing parts from reference TRBV9 and TRBJ2-4): DSGVTQTPKHLITATGQRVTLRCSPRSGDLSVYWYQQSLDQGLQFLIQYYNGEERAKGNILERFSAQQFPDLHSELNLSSLELGDSALYFCASSVGGAKNIQYFGAGTRLSVL.